This TCR beta chain was profiled in a study of T cell responses to AZD1222 COVID-19 vaccine. Germline V CDR1 and CDR2: SGHTA, FQGNSA. CDR3 length: 15 residues. V was cut by 2 bases and J by 0 bases, with 11 bases left in between. Of note for this clone: Its specificity is unknown.

The method was immunoSEQ multiplex PCR; TCRdb's version includes in-frame clones alone and lacks a portion of them. The sample records about 150,000 clones, more than 85% being singletons. Regarding the study as a whole: The study found vaccine-associated CD4 TCRs spanning spike, dominant at 160-218 and 743-854. Nearly half of spike-specific TCRs reportedly go after variant regions that carry no mutations.

The J gene is TRBJ2-7, the V gene TRBV7-2; D perhaps matches TRBD2 (5 bases). This TCR derives from an adult who received the AZD1222 COVID-19 vaccine. Material: peripheral blood, obtained 28 days after the second AZD1222 dose. CDR3 sequence (DNA): TGTGCCAGCAGCTTAACAGCGGAACCCTCCTACGAGCAGTACTTC. Encoded protein: CASSLTAEPSYEQYF. The whole variable domain, filled in from reference TRBV7-2 and TRBJ2-7, reads GAGVSQSPSNKVTEKGKDVELRCDPISGHTALYWYRQSLGQGLEFLIYFQGNSAPDKSGLPSDRFSAERTGGSVSTLTIQRTQQEDSAVYLCASSLTAEPSYEQYFGPGTRLTVT.